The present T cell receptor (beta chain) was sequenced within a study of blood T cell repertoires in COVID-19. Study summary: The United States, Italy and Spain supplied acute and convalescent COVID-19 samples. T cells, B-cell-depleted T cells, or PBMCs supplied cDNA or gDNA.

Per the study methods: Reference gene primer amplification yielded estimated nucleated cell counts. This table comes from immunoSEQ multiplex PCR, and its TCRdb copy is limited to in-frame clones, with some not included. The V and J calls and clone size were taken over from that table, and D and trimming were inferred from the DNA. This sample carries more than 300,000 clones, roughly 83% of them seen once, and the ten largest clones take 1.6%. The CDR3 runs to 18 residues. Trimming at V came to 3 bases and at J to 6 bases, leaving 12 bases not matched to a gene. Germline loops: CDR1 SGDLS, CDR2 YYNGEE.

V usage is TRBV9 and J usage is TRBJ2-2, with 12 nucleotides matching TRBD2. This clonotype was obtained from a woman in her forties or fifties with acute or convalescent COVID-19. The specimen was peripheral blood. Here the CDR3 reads CASSATSGSGSWAGELFF. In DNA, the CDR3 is TGTGCCAGCAGCGCGACTAGCGGGAGTGGTTCGTGGGCCGGGGAGCTGTTTTTT.